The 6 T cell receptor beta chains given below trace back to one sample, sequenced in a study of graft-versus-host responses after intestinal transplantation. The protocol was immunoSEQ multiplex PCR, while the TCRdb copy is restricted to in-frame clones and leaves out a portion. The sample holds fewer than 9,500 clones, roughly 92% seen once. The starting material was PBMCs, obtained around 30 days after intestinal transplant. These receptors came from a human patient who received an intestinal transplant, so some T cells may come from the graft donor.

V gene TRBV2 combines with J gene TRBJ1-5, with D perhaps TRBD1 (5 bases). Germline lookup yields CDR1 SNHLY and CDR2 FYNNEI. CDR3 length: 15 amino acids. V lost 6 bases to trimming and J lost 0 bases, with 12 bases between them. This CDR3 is CASRMGPYSNQPQHF. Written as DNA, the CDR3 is TGTGCCAGCAGAATGGGACCTTATAGCAATCAGCCCCAGCATTTT.

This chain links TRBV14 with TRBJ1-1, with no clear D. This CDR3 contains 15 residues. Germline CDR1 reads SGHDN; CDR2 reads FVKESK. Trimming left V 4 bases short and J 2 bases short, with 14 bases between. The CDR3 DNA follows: TGTGCCAGCAGCCCCTACCGCACAGCTAACACTGAAGCTTTCTTT. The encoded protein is CASSPYRTANTEAFF.

This CDR3 reads CASSKGYNIQYF. For the CDR3, the DNA is TGTGCCAGCAGCAAAGGGTATAACATTCAGTACTTC. The chain is built from TRBV14 and TRBJ2-4, with no clear D. This CDR3 contains 12 residues. Germline CDR1 and CDR2: SGHDN and FVKESK. V lost 5 bases and J lost 7, with 9 bases in between.

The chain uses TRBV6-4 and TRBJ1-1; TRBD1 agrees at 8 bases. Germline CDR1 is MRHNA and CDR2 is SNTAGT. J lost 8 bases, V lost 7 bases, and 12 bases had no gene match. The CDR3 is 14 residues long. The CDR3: CASKGQADGGEAFF. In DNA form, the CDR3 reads TGTGCCAGCAAGGGACAGGCGGATGGTGGAGAAGCTTTCTTT.

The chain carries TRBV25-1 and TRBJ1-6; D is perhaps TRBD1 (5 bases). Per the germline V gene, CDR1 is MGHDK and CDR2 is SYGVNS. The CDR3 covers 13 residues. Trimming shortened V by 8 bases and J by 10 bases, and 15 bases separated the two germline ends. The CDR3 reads CASREGSFSPLHF. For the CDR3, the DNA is TGTGCCAGCCGGGAGGGGTCTTTCTCACCCCTCCACTTT.

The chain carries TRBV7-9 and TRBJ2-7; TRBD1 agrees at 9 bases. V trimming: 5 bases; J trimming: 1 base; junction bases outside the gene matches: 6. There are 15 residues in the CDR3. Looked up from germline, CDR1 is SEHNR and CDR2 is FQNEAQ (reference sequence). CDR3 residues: CASSGTGKGSYEQYF. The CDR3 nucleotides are TGTGCCAGCAGCGGGACAGGGAAGGGTTCCTACGAGCAGTACTTC.